These 17 T cell receptor beta chains came from one sample sequenced in a study of control samples from healthy donors and cancer patients (dated by TCRdb to about 2020). Libraries were made using the immunoSEQ multiplex PCR assay. Held by TCRdb, this immuneACCESS table contains in-frame sequences only and omits some clones. Under half of the omission traces to an unresolved V gene where checked; the cause of the rest is unknown. The sample yields 50,000 to 70,000 clones; approximately 95% were counted once. The ten largest make up around 0.99% of the sample. The sample consisted of blood. These receptor sequences come from a woman aged 18-29 years in good health.

The chain has TRBV7-9 and TRBJ2-7, with TRBD1 matching 7 bases. Germline lookup yields CDR1 SEHNR and CDR2 FQNEAQ (reference sequence). The trim removed 11 bases at V and 0 bases at J, leaving 7 bases unmatched. The CDR3 spans 13 residues. The CDR3 nucleotides are TGTGCCGTTAGACAGGGAACCTCCTACGAGCAGTACTTC. Translated: CAVRQGTSYEQYF. The whole variable domain, filled in from reference TRBV7-9 and TRBJ2-7, reads DTGVSQNPRHKITKRGQNVTFRCDPISEHNRLYWYRQTLGQGPEFLTYFQNEAQLEKSRLLSDRFSAERPKGSFSTLEIQRTEQGDSAMYLCAVRQGTSYEQYFGPGTRLTVT.

This rearrangement joins TRBV10-1 to TRBJ1-1; TRBD1 is a possible D gene (5 bases). The V gene's germline CDR1 is WNHNN and CDR2 SYGVQD (reference sequence). This CDR3 comprises 12 residues. Trimming cost V 11 bases and J 4 bases, with 14 bases left between them. As DNA, the CDR3 is TGCGCCCGTTGGGGACGAAGCACTGAAGCTTTCTTT. Its protein product is CARWGRSTEAFF.

The chain couples TRBV7-9 to TRBJ1-2; tentatively, D is TRBD1 (5 bases). The CDR3 is 13 residues long. Trimming shortened V by 4 bases and J by 7 bases, and 13 bases separated the two germline ends. Germline lookup yields CDR1 SEHNR and CDR2 FQNEAQ (reference sequence). The chain's CDR3 is CASSSYQGGGYTF. The CDR3 bases are TGTGCCAGCAGCTCGTACCAGGGCGGTGGCTACACCTTC.

The J gene is TRBJ2-7, the V gene TRBV11-2; no reliable D call. The CDR3 is made up of 14 amino acids. The germline CDR1 and CDR2 sequences are SGHAT and FQNNGV. V was pared by 4 bases and J by 2 bases, with 12 bases between. The CDR3 DNA reads TGTGCCAGCAGCTATCGGGTCGCCCCCTACGAGCAGTACTTC. Amino acid sequence: CASSYRVAPYEQYF. The variable domain in full, completed from reference TRBV11-2 and TRBJ2-7, reads EAGVAQSPRYKIIEKRQSVAFWCNPISGHATLYWYQQILGQGPKLLIQFQNNGVVDDSQLPKDRFSAERLKGVDSTLKIQPAKLEDSAVYLCASSYRVAPYEQYFGPGTRLTVT.

This clone was seen a single time. The V gene is TRBV4-1, the J gene TRBJ1-1; no reliable D call. The CDR3 is 13 residues long. The V gene lost 8 bases and the J gene lost 4 bases, with 14 bases spanning the gap. Germline CDR1 and CDR2: MGHRA and YSYEKL. CDR3 nucleotide sequence: TGCGCCAGCCGACTAGCGAGGTCCACTGAAGCTTTCTTT. It is translated as CASRLARSTEAFF.

This rearrangement joins TRBV30 to TRBJ1-3; the match to TRBD1 covers 7 bases. The V gene's germline CDR1 is GTSNPN and CDR2 SVGIG (reference sequence). The J segment lost 3 bases and the V segment lost 4 bases, leaving 6 bases of the junction unmatched. The CDR3 runs to 14 residues. In DNA, the CDR3 is TGTGCCTGGACCACAGGGGCTAATGGAAACACCATATATTTT. It translates to CAWTTGANGNTIYF.

This clone was detected a few times. The chain recombines TRBV30 with TRBJ2-7; TRBD1 might be the D (6 bases). V gave up 7 bases and J gave up 3 bases, with 16 bases separating them. The germline V gene has CDR1 GTSNPN and CDR2 SVGIG (reference sequence). The CDR3 has 13 amino acids. The CDR3: CAYDKSDSYEQYF. DNA of the CDR3: TGTGCCTACGATAAATCGGACAGCTACGAGCAGTACTTC.

The chain carries TRBV7-2 and TRBJ2-5, with 8 bases identical to TRBD2. V was clipped by 1 base and J by 4 bases; unmatched bases: 14. The CDR3 is made up of 18 amino acids. The V gene's germline CDR1 is SGHTA and CDR2 FQGNSA. CDR3 sequence (DNA): TGTGCCAGCAGCTTAGTATACACTGGGACTAGGGCTCGAGAGACCCAGTACTTC. Encoded protein: CASSLVYTGTRARETQYF.

The rearrangement links TRBV13 to TRBJ1-3; unclear D gene. The ends were cut back, 5 bases at V and 0 bases at J, with 11 bases in the middle. CDR3 length: 15 amino acids. CDR1 is PRHDT, CDR2 FYEKMQ, per germline (reference sequence). The CDR3 DNA follows: TGTGCCAGCAGCATAAACGGAGACTCTGGAAACACCATATATTTT. Translation gives CASSINGDSGNTIYF.

This sequence joins TRBV10-3 and TRBJ1-5, with 8 bases aligning to TRBD1. Trimming took 5 bases from V and 6 from J; bases not matched to a gene: 6. The CDR3 has 14 amino acids. Germline V gene data show CDR1 as ENHRY and CDR2 as SYGVKD. The CDR3 sequence: CAISTDREGQPQHF. In DNA form, the CDR3 reads TGTGCCATCAGTACGGACAGGGAGGGTCAGCCCCAGCATTTT.

The rearrangement uses TRBV18 and TRBJ2-1; 9 bases line up with TRBD1. The V gene's germline CDR1 is KGHSH and CDR2 LQKENI. The CDR3 is 14 residues long. J gave up 9 bases and V 5 bases, and 8 bases lay outside the gene matches. The CDR3 sequence is CASSWTGEAAEQFF. DNA for the CDR3: TGTGCCAGCTCATGGACAGGGGAAGCGGCTGAGCAGTTCTTC.

J is TRBJ1-3 and V is TRBV5-4; D is perhaps TRBD1 (6 bases). Looked up from germline, CDR1 is SGHNT and CDR2 is YYREEE (reference sequence). This CDR3 region has 15 residues. Trimming pared 4 bases from V and 1 base from J, leaving 12 bases between. As DNA, the CDR3 is TGTGCCAGCAGCCGACTGGGGGCTTCTGGAAACACCATATATTTT. It translates to CASSRLGASGNTIYF.

The rearrangement joins TRBV11-2 to TRBJ2-2, with D perhaps TRBD2 (6 bases). Germline V gene sequence: CDR1 SGHAT, CDR2 FQNNGV. The CDR3 covers 17 residues. V lost 3 bases to trimming and J lost 6 bases, with 20 bases between them. CDR3 nucleotide sequence: TGTGCCAGCAGCTTGGCGGACTATTCCCCCCCTGCCGGGGAGCTGTTTTTT. The encoded protein is CASSLADYSPPAGELFF.

The genes are TRBV7-2 and TRBJ2-5; D is uncertain. The CDR3 extends over 15 amino acids. Germline CDR1 reads SGHTA; CDR2 reads FQGNSA. V shed 6 bases and J shed 8 bases, with 22 bases lying between them. CDR3 coding DNA: TGTGCCAGCAGTTTTACTCCGGGTGCCTTCGAAACCCAGTACTTC. It yields the protein CASSFTPGAFETQYF.

The chain has TRBV19 and TRBJ2-1; TRBD2 matches at 9 bases. This CDR3 contains 20 residues. J was trimmed by 3 bases and V by 3 bases; bases with no gene match: 18. Germline V gene data show CDR1 as LNHDA and CDR2 as SQIVND (reference sequence). Written as DNA, the CDR3 is TGTGCCAGTAGTATCCGACTCGCGGGGGGGCCAAATTCACGCTACAATGAGCAGTTCTTC. As protein: CASSIRLAGGPNSRYNEQFF.

The chain employs TRBV19 and TRBJ1-4; D uncertain. Germline lookup yields CDR1 LNHDA and CDR2 SQIVND (reference sequence). This CDR3 spans 15 amino acids. V was clipped by 6 bases and J by 8 bases, with 19 bases between them. The CDR3 DNA follows: TGTGCCAGTAGAGCAAACAGCCTTCGGGGAGAAAAACTGTTTTTT. The encoded protein is CASRANSLRGEKLFF.

The chain carries TRBV5-1 and TRBJ2-1, with 8 positions matching TRBD1. With V trimmed by 4 bases and J by 1 base, 10 bases remained unmatched. In germline, CDR1 is SGHRS, CDR2 YFSETQ. CDR3 length equals 17 residues. CDR3 amino acids: CASSQPLTGGSYNEQFF. DNA for the CDR3: TGCGCCAGCAGCCAACCACTTACAGGGGGGTCCTACAATGAGCAGTTCTTC.